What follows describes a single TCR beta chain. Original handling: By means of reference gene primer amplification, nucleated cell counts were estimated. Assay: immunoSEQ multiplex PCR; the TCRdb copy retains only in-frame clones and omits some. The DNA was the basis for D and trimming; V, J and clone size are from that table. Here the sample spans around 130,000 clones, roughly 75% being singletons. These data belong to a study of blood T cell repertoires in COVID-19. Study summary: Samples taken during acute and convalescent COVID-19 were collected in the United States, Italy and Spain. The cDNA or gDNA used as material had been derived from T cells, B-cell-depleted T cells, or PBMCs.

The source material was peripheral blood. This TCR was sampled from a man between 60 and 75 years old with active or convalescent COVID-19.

The CDR3 DNA reads as TGTGCCAGCAGATCTAGCGTGACGAGCTCCTACAATGAGCAGTTCTTC. This encodes CASRSSVTSSYNEQFF. The rearrangement uses TRBV3-1 (or the pseudogene TRBV3-2) and TRBJ2-1; tentative D call: TRBD2 (6 bases). The germline V gene encodes CDR1 LGHDT and CDR2 YNNKEL (reference sequence). The V gene lost 6 bases and the J gene lost 0 bases, with 15 bases spanning the gap. The CDR3 totals 16 residues.